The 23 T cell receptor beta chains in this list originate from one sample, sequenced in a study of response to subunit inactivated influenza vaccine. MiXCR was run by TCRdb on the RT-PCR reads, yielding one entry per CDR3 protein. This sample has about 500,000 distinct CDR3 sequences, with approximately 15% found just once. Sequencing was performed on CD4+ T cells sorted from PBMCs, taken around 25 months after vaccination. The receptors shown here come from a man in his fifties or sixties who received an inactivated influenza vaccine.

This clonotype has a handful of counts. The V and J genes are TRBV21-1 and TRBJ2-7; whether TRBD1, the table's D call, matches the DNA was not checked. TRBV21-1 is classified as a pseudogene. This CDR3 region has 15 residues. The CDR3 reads CASSSGTGAFYEQYF. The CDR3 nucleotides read TGTGCCAGCAGCTCCGGGACAGGGGCGTTTTACGAGCAGTACTTC.

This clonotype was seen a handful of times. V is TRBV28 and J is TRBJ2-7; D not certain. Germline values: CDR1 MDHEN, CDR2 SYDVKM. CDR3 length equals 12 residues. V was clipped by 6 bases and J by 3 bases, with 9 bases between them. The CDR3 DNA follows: TGTGCCAGCAGGACTTCTTACTACGAGCAGTACTTC. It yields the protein CASRTSYYEQYF. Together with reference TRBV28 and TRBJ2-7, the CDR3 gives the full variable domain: DVKVTQSSRYLVKRTGEKVFLECVQDMDHENMFWYRQDPGLGLRLIYFSYDVKMKEKGDIPEGYSVSREKKERFSLILESASTNQTSMYLCASRTSYYEQYFGPGTRLTVT.

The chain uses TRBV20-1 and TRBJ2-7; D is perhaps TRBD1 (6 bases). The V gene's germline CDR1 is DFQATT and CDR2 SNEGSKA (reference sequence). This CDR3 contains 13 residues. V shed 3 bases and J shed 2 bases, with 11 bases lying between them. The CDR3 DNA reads TGCAGTGCTAGGTCCGGGACACCCTACGAGCAGTACTTC. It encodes CSARSGTPYEQYF.

CDR3 amino acids: CASIPGGANNEQFF. The DNA for the CDR3 is TGTGCCAGCATTCCGGGGGGCGCAAACAATGAGCAGTTCTTC. J is TRBJ2-1 and V is TRBV6-1, with D maybe TRBD2 (7 bases). The CDR3 extends over 14 amino acids. Trimming left V 7 bases short and J 5 bases short, with 15 bases between. Germline CDR1 is MNHNS and CDR2 is SASEGT.

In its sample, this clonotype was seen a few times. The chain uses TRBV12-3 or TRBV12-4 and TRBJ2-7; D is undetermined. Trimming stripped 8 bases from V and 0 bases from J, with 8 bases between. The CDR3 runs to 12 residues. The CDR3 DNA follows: TGTGCCAGCCGGACGGACTCCTACGAGCAGTACTTC. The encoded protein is CASRTDSYEQYF.

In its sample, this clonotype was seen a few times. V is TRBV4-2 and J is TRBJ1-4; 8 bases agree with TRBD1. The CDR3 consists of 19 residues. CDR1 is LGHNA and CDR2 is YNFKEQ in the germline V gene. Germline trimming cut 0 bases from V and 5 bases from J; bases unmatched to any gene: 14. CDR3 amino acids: CASSQDLPRGTGLNEKLFF. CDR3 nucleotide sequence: TGTGCCAGCAGCCAAGATCTACCGAGAGGGACAGGCCTAAATGAAAAACTGTTTTTT.

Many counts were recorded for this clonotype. CDR3 nucleotide sequence: TGTGCCAGCAGTGACCGGGACAACACAGATACGCAGTATTTT. It yields the protein CASSDRDNTDTQYF. This sequence joins TRBV6-1 and TRBJ2-3; D is perhaps TRBD1 (6 bases). The CDR3 is 14 residues long. Germline-derived CDR1 and CDR2 are MNHNS and SASEGT. The V end was cut by 3 bases, the J end by 2 bases, with 9 bases between.

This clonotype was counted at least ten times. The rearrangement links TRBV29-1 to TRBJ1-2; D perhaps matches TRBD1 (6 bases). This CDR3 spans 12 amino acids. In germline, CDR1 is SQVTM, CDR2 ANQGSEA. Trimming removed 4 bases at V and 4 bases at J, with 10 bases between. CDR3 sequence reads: CSVATGTYGYTF. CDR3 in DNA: TGCAGCGTTGCTACAGGGACCTATGGCTACACCTTC.

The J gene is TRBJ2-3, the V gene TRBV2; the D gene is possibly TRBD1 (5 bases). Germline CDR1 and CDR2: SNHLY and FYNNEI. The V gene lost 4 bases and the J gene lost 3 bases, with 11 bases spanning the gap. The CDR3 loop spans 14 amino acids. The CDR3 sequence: CASSVDTKTDTQYF. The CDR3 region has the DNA TGTGCCAGCAGTGTGGACACCAAAACAGATACGCAGTATTTT.

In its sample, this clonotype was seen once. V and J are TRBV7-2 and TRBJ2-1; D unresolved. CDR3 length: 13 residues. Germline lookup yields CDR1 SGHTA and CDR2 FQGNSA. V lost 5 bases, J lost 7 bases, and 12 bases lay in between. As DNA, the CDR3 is TGTGCCAGCAGCCGCGCATCTACAAATGAGCAGTTCTTC. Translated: CASSRASTNEQFF.

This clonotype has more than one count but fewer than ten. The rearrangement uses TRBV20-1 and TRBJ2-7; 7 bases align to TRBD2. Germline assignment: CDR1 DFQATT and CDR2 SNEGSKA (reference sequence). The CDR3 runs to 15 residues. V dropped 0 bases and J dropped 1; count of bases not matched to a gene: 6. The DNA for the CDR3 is TGCAGTGCTAGAGATCTCCAGCGGGATTCCTACGAGCAGTACTTC. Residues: CSARDLQRDSYEQYF.

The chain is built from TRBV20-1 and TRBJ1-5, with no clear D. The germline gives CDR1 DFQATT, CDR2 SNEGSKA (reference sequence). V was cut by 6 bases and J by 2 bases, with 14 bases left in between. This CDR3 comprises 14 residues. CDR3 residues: CSAQIARGNQPQHF. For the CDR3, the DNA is TGCAGTGCCCAAATCGCAAGGGGCAATCAGCCCCAGCATTTT.

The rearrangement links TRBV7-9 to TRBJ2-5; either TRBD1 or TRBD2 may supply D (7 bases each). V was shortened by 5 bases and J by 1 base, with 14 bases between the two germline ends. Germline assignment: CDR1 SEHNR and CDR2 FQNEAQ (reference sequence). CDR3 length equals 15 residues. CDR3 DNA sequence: TGTGCCAGCAGCAGAAGCGGGACAGTCCAAGAGACCCAGTACTTC. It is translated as CASSRSGTVQETQYF.

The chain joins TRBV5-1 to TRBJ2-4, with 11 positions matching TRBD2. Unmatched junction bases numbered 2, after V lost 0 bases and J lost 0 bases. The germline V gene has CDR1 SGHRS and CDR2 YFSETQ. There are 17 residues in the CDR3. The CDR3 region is CASSLGGLAGAKNIQYF. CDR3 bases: TGCGCCAGCAGCTTGGGAGGACTAGCGGGAGCCAAAAACATTCAGTACTTC.

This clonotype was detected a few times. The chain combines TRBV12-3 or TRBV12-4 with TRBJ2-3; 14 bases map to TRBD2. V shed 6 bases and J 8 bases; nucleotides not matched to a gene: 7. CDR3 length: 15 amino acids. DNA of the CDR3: TGTGCCAGCAGCTCGACTAGCGGGAGGGCCGTTACGCAGTATTTT. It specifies CASSSTSGRAVTQYF.

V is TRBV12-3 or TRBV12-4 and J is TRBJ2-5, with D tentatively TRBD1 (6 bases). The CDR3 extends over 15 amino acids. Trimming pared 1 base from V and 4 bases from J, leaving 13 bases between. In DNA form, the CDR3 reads TGTGCCAGCAGTTTAGTGGAACAGGGTGGAGAGACCCAGTACTTC. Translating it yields CASSLVEQGGETQYF.

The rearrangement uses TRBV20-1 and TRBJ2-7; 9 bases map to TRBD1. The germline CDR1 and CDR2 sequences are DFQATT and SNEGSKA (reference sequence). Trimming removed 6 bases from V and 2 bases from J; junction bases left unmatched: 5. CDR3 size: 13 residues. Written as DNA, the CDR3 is TGCAGTGCCCTAGGACAGGGGCCCTACGAGCAGTACTTC. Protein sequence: CSALGQGPYEQYF.

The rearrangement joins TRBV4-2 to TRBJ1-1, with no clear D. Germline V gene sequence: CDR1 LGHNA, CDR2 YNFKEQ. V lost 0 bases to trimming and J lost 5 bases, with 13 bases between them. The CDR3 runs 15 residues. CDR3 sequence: CASSQDQAMGTEAFF. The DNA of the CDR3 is TGTGCCAGCAGCCAAGATCAGGCAATGGGGACTGAAGCTTTCTTT.

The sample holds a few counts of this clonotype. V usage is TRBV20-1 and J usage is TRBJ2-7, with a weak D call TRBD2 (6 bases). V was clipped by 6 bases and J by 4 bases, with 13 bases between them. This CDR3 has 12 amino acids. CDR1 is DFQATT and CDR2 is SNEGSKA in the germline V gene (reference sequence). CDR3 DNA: TGCAGTGCACGGGGGAGGAGTTACGAGCAGTACTTC. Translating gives CSARGRSYEQYF.

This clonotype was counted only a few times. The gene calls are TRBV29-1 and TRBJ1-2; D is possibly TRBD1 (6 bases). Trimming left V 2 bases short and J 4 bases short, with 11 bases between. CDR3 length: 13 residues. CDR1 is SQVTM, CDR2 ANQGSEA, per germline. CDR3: CSVERQASYGYTF. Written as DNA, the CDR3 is TGCAGCGTTGAAAGACAGGCCAGCTATGGCTACACCTTC.

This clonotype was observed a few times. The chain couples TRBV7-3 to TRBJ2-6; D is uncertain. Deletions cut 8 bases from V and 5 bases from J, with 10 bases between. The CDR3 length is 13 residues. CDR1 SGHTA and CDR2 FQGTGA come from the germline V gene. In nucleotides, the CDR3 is TGTGCCAGCTCGGGTGCTAGGGCCAACGTCCTGACTTTC. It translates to CASSGARANVLTF.

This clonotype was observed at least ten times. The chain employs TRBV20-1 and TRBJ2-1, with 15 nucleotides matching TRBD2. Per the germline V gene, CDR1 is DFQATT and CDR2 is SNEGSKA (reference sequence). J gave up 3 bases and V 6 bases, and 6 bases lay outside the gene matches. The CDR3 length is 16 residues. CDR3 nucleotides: TGCAGTGCAACAAAGGGACTAGCGGGGGGCTACAATGAGCAGTTCTTC. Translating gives CSATKGLAGGYNEQFF.

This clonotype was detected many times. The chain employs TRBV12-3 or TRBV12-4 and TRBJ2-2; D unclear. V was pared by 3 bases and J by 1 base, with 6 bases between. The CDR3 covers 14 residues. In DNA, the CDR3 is TGTGCCAGCAGTTTTGTGGGGAACACCGGGGAGCTGTTTTTT. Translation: CASSFVGNTGELFF.